This T cell receptor beta chain was captured by sequencing in a study of cytomegalovirus exposure and HLA in healthy donors. In the PCR, 60 Vbeta and 13 Jbeta primers were used. Libraries were prepared by immunoSEQ multiplex PCR; TCRdb keeps only in-frame clonotypes and omits some of them. Among 200,000 to 250,000 clones listed, around four fifths were seen once. Whole-study results and caveats: When analyzed later, a missense DCLRE1C variant was found to be linked to TCR beta V- and J-gene trimming.

About this clone itself: Its antigen is still unknown.

When sampled, the donors appeared nominally healthy, though they likely had unrecorded immune exposures. Germline lookup yields CDR1 MNHEY and CDR2 SVGAGI. The CDR3 has 16 amino acids. V lost 0 bases to trimming and J lost 5 bases, with 16 bases between them. The specimen was PBMCs. The source is an older woman in good health and CMV-seropositive. V usage is TRBV6-5 and J usage is TRBJ1-1, with D perhaps TRBD1 (6 bases). CDR3 bases: TGTGCCAGCAGTTACTCTACCCTAGGGGGAAGGACTGAAGCTTTCTTT. Its translation: CASSYSTLGGRTEAFF.